These 30 T cell receptor beta chains were sequenced from one sample in a study of T cell changes during pregnancy in multiple sclerosis. Only in-frame clones appear in the TCRdb table, and some are missing; sequencing was by immunoSEQ multiplex PCR. The sample gives about 42,000 clones, under 90% of which show up once; about 0.6% is in the top ten. This specimen was CD4+ T cells from peripheral blood mononuclear cells, taken before pregnancy. These receptor sequences come from a female donor with multiple sclerosis, enrolled in a pregnancy study.

This chain links TRBV7-9 with TRBJ1-4, with 7 bases aligning to TRBD1. V lost 0 bases, J lost 3 bases, and 10 bases stayed unmatched. The CDR3 totals 18 residues. Germline V lookup: CDR1 SEHNR, CDR2 FQNEAQ (reference sequence). The CDR3 region is CASSLAQGTAASNEKLFF. CDR3 DNA sequence: TGTGCCAGCAGCTTAGCGCAAGGGACAGCCGCATCTAATGAAAAACTGTTTTTT.

The chain employs TRBV11-1 and TRBJ2-7, with 8 bases aligning to TRBD1. Losses at the gene ends were 5 bases for V and 2 bases for J; bases not matched to a gene: 2. The CDR3 is 13 amino acids. Per germline, CDR1 SGHAT and CDR2 FQDESV (reference sequence). The CDR3 DNA is TGTGCCAGCAGCCGGACAGGGACCTACGAGCAGTACTTC. Protein sequence: CASSRTGTYEQYF. Full variable domain (missing parts from reference TRBV11-1 and TRBJ2-7): EAEVAQSPRYKITEKSQAVAFWCDPISGHATLYWYRQILGQGPELLVQFQDESVVDDSQLPKDRFSAERLKGVDSTLKIQPAELGDSAMYLCASSRTGTYEQYFGPGTRLTVT.

This clone appeared a single time. The V gene is TRBV7-8, the J gene TRBJ1-5, with a weak D call TRBD1 (6 bases). V lost 1 base and J lost 1, with 8 bases in between. The CDR3 covers 15 residues. CDR1 SGHVS and CDR2 FQNEAQ come from the germline V gene. This chain's CDR3 is CASSLGGQSNQPQHF. The DNA of the CDR3 is TGTGCCAGCAGCTTAGGTGGACAGAGCAATCAGCCCCAGCATTTT.

The V call is TRBV30, the J call TRBJ2-7, with TRBD2 matching 12 bases. V was clipped by 5 bases and J by 7 bases; unmatched bases: 12. This CDR3 is built from 15 residues. Germline CDR1 reads GTSNPN; CDR2 reads SVGIG (reference sequence). In DNA form, the CDR3 reads TGTGCCTGGGCACTAGCGGGAGGACTCGGGGGAGAGCAGTACTTC. Translating gives CAWALAGGLGGEQYF.

V and J are TRBV18 and TRBJ2-1, with 11 bases matching TRBD1. The germline gives CDR1 KGHSH, CDR2 LQKENI. There are 15 residues in the CDR3. Trimming cost V 6 bases and J 12 bases; bases outside gene matches: 13. The CDR3 region is CASSRGQGDPRWQFF. The CDR3, as DNA: TGTGCCAGCTCGCGGGGACAGGGGGATCCTCGGTGGCAGTTCTTC.

This rearrangement joins TRBV7-9 to TRBJ2-7; 10 nucleotides agree with TRBD2. V lost 5 bases, J lost 6 bases, and 7 bases stayed unmatched. The CDR3 length is 14 residues. Germline V gives CDR1 SEHNR, CDR2 FQNEAQ (reference sequence). This chain's CDR3 is CASSLSSGRAEQYF. The CDR3 bases are TGTGCCAGCAGCCTATCTAGCGGGAGAGCCGAGCAGTACTTC.

V usage is TRBV19 and J usage is TRBJ2-1, with 10 bases lining up with TRBD1. The CDR3 loop spans 15 amino acids. Germline V CDR1 and CDR2: LNHDA, SQIVND (reference sequence). The V segment lost 9 bases and the J segment 3 bases; nucleotides outside the gene matches: 8. The CDR3 spells CASRAGTGDYNEQFF. In DNA, the CDR3 is TGTGCCAGCAGAGCCGGGACAGGGGACTACAATGAGCAGTTCTTC.

This sequence joins TRBV2 and TRBJ2-1, with 14 bases that match TRBD2. The V gene end was trimmed by 6 bases and the J gene end by 7 bases; junction bases not matched to a gene: 14. Germline V gene sequence: CDR1 SNHLY, CDR2 FYNNEI. This CDR3 region has 18 residues. This chain's CDR3 is CASRQGTSGRGAGNEQFF. The CDR3 DNA reads TGTGCCAGCAGGCAAGGGACTAGCGGGAGAGGGGCGGGGAATGAGCAGTTCTTC.

This chain connects TRBV5-1 to TRBJ1-2, with D possibly being TRBD1 (6 bases). With 1 base removed from V and 7 bases from J, the gap between germline ends came to 8 bases. Germline V gives CDR1 SGHRS, CDR2 YFSETQ. The CDR3 is 12 residues long. The CDR3 protein is CASSLQGGGYTF. The CDR3 nucleotides are TGCGCCAGCAGCTTGCAAGGGGGTGGCTACACCTTC.

This clone was seen ten or more times. The V gene is TRBV29-1, the J gene TRBJ1-4; D not resolved. The CDR3 totals 14 residues. V lost 7 bases and J 0 bases, leaving 12 bases between the germline ends. The germline CDR1 and CDR2 sequences are SQVTM and ANQGSEA. The CDR3 DNA reads as TGCAGCGCCTCACCCGGGACAACTAATGAAAAACTGTTTTTT. It specifies CSASPGTTNEKLFF.

This clone was recorded a few times. The genes are TRBV11-2 and TRBJ1-2; perhaps TRBD1 as D (5 bases). CDR1 and CDR2 from the germline V gene are SGHAT and FQNNGV. This CDR3 comprises 11 residues. Trimming removed 11 bases from V and 6 bases from J, with 13 bases in between. CDR3 in amino acids: CAVLGRNGYTF. The CDR3 DNA follows: TGTGCCGTCCTGGGGCGGAATGGCTACACCTTC.

The V gene is TRBV6-1, the J gene TRBJ1-1; no clear D gene. In germline, CDR1 is MNHNS, CDR2 SASEGT. V was clipped by 0 bases and J by 1 base, with 6 bases between them. This CDR3 contains 14 residues. CDR3 loop: CASSEASGNTEAFF. The CDR3 bases are TGTGCCAGCAGTGAAGCATCGGGGAACACTGAAGCTTTCTTT.

The chain couples TRBV9 to TRBJ1-2, with a weak D call TRBD1 (6 bases). This CDR3 spans 14 amino acids. V lost 4 bases, J lost 4 bases, and 14 bases lay in between. Germline V gene data show CDR1 as SGDLS and CDR2 as YYNGEE. In DNA, the CDR3 is TGTGCCAGCAGCCTTGACACAGGGTCCTATGGCTACACCTTC. Residues: CASSLDTGSYGYTF.

The V and J genes are TRBV30 and TRBJ1-6; no clear D gene. Germline V gives CDR1 GTSNPN, CDR2 SVGIG (reference sequence). The ends were cut back, 0 bases at V and 8 bases at J, with 8 bases in the middle. CDR3 length equals 13 residues. CDR3 protein: CAWSVNGDSPLHF. CDR3 DNA sequence: TGTGCCTGGAGTGTTAACGGGGATTCACCCCTCCACTTT.

J is TRBJ1-1 and V is TRBV5-1; no clear D. Germline CDR1 SGHRS, CDR2 YFSETQ. This CDR3 spans 13 amino acids. Trimming left V 2 bases short and J 1 base short, with 6 bases between. CDR3 DNA sequence: TGCGCCAGCAGCTTAGCAGGGAACACTGAAGCTTTCTTT. Protein sequence: CASSLAGNTEAFF.

The chain recombines TRBV25-1 with TRBJ2-1; D may be TRBD1 (6 bases). The CDR3 runs 15 residues. Germline loops: CDR1 MGHDK, CDR2 SYGVNS. The ends were cut back, 2 bases at V and 1 base at J, with 9 bases in the middle. The CDR3 bases are TGTGCCAGCAGTGAAAAGGGGGTTTCCTACAATGAGCAGTTCTTC. This sequence encodes CASSEKGVSYNEQFF.

This rearrangement joins TRBV4-2 to TRBJ2-2, with 12 bases lining up with TRBD2. V lost 4 bases to trimming and J lost 3 bases; unmatched junction nucleotides: 9. The germline V gene encodes CDR1 LGHNA and CDR2 YNFKEQ. This CDR3 has 18 amino acids. CDR3 in DNA: TGTGCCAGCAGCCCGTCCGGGACTAGCGGGTTAGACACCGGGGAGCTGTTTTTT. Protein product: CASSPSGTSGLDTGELFF.

This clone has a single count. The J gene is TRBJ1-3, the V gene TRBV18, with 7 bases lining up with TRBD1. The CDR3 covers 16 residues. Germline V lookup: CDR1 KGHSH, CDR2 LQKENI. Germline trimming cut 3 bases from V and 4 bases from J; bases unmatched to any gene: 9. The CDR3 region is CASSPTPGTAGNTIYF. For the CDR3, the DNA is TGTGCCAGCTCACCGACGCCCGGGACAGCCGGAAACACCATATATTTT.

This chain uses TRBV18 with TRBJ1-6; the D is unclear. CDR3 size: 16 residues. The germline CDR1 and CDR2 sequences are KGHSH and LQKENI. V was clipped by 4 bases and J by 0 bases, with 10 bases between them. For the CDR3, the DNA is TGTGCCAGCTCACGAAAGGAGAGCTCCTATAATTCACCCCTCCACTTT. Translating it yields CASSRKESSYNSPLHF.

This sequence joins TRBV10-3 and TRBJ1-5; tentatively, D is TRBD1 (5 bases). V was pared by 2 bases and J by 1 base, with 15 bases between. This CDR3 is built from 17 residues. Germline loops: CDR1 ENHRY, CDR2 SYGVKD. This CDR3 is CAISEEPDILSNQPQHF. For the CDR3, the DNA is TGTGCCATCAGTGAGGAACCGGACATATTAAGCAATCAGCCCCAGCATTTT.

The chain couples TRBV30 to TRBJ2-1; tentatively, D is TRBD1 (6 bases). This CDR3 is 14 amino acids long. The V end lost 3 bases, the J end lost 1 base, and 10 bases lay between the germline ends. Germline CDR1 GTSNPN, CDR2 SVGIG (reference sequence). CDR3 DNA: TGTGCCTGGAGCGCAGGGGTATCCTACAATGAGCAGTTCTTC. It is translated as CAWSAGVSYNEQFF.

The chain links TRBV25-1 to TRBJ1-1; D is unclear. Deletions cut 3 bases from V and 10 bases from J, with 15 bases between. The CDR3 is 13 residues long. The germline gives CDR1 MGHDK, CDR2 SYGVNS. In DNA form, the CDR3 reads TGTGCCAGCAGTGATTCCGGGGTGCGGGCAGCTTTCTTT. Protein product: CASSDSGVRAAFF.

The chain is built from TRBV27 and TRBJ2-5; 7 positions agree with TRBD2. The germline V gene has CDR1 MNHEY and CDR2 SMNVEV (reference sequence). V shed 2 bases and J 2 bases; nucleotides not matched to a gene: 8. This CDR3 has 16 residues. This CDR3 reads CASSLLAAGAQETQYF. CDR3 coding DNA: TGTGCCAGCAGTTTACTGGCGGCGGGAGCTCAAGAGACCCAGTACTTC.

The chain couples TRBV6-5 to TRBJ2-3, with TRBD2 identical over 9 bases. The ends lost 8 bases at V and 3 bases at J; junction bases unmatched: 6. The CDR3 sequence is 14 residues long. Germline assignment: CDR1 MNHEY and CDR2 SVGAGI. CDR3 DNA sequence: TGTGCCAGCGTGGATAGCGGGAGAACAGATACGCAGTATTTT. Its translation is CASVDSGRTDTQYF.

V gene TRBV29-1 combines with J gene TRBJ2-5; 9 bases align to TRBD1. This CDR3 spans 14 amino acids. The V gene end was trimmed by 6 bases and the J gene end by 5 bases; junction bases not matched to a gene: 10. The germline gives CDR1 SQVTM, CDR2 ANQGSEA. The DNA for the CDR3 is TGCAGCGTCTCGGGACAGGGTACTCGGGAGACCCAGTACTTC. Protein: CSVSGQGTRETQYF.

This chain connects TRBV7-2 to TRBJ2-5; 7 bases match TRBD1. CDR3 size: 18 residues. The germline gives CDR1 SGHTA, CDR2 FQGNSA. The J segment lost 7 bases and the V segment lost 0 bases, leaving 17 bases of the junction unmatched. CDR3 protein: CASSLAPNVGRTGWTQYF. CDR3 DNA: TGTGCCAGCAGCTTAGCCCCCAACGTAGGTAGGACAGGATGGACCCAGTACTTC.

V usage is TRBV14 and J usage is TRBJ2-3, with D maybe TRBD1 (6 bases). This CDR3 contains 14 residues. Germline V lookup: CDR1 SGHDN, CDR2 FVKESK. V was trimmed by 1 base and J by 5 bases, leaving 10 bases between them. The CDR3 spells CASSQGQEIDTQYF. The CDR3 region has the DNA TGTGCCAGCAGCCAAGGACAGGAGATAGATACGCAGTATTTT.

This clone has just one count. The chain joins TRBV2 to TRBJ2-7, with 8 bases aligning to TRBD1. CDR1 SNHLY and CDR2 FYNNEI come from the germline V gene. CDR3 length equals 18 residues. The V and J ends lost 6 bases and 3 bases, in that order; junction bases with no gene match: 19. The CDR3 here is CASRRGGPGTGVLYEQYF. As DNA, the CDR3 is TGTGCCAGCAGAAGAGGGGGACCCGGGACAGGCGTTCTCTACGAGCAGTACTTC.

The V call is TRBV6-1, the J call TRBJ1-2; the match to TRBD1 covers 7 bases. V shed 7 bases and J 5 bases; nucleotides not matched to a gene: 10. The germline gives CDR1 MNHNS, CDR2 SASEGT. This CDR3 is built from 14 residues. This CDR3 is CASIPWTGTYGYTF. As DNA, the CDR3 is TGTGCCAGCATCCCCTGGACAGGAACTTATGGCTACACCTTC.

The rearrangement links TRBV5-4 to TRBJ2-7; TRBD1 matches at 7 bases. Trimming at V came to 2 bases and at J to 2 bases, leaving 4 bases not matched to a gene. This CDR3 has 14 residues. In germline, CDR1 is SGHNT, CDR2 YYREEE (reference sequence). In nucleotides, the CDR3 is TGTGCCAGCAGCTTAGGACAGGAGGCCTACGAGCAGTACTTC. Its translation is CASSLGQEAYEQYF.